This T cell receptor beta chain was sequenced for a study of preoperative IRX-2 immunotherapy in early breast cancer. This CDR3 is 14 amino acids long. Germline V gene sequence: CDR1 GTSNPN, CDR2 SVGIG (reference sequence). Trimming cost V 0 bases and J 6 bases, with 12 bases left between them. Treatment described: preoperative locoregional IRX-2 cytokine immunotherapy. Method: immunoSEQ multiplex PCR; TCRdb's copy keeps in-frame clones and lacks some. The sample contains 25,000 or so clones, approximately 96% of which appear only once. This clonotype was obtained from a human donor with breast cancer. The chain links TRBV30 to TRBJ1-5; tentatively, D is TRBD1 (6 bases). The source material was tumor tissue, sampled after IRX-2 immunotherapy. This CDR3 is CAWSVSGDRQPQHF. DNA of the CDR3: TGTGCCTGGAGTGTTTCAGGGGATCGTCAGCCCCAGCATTTT.